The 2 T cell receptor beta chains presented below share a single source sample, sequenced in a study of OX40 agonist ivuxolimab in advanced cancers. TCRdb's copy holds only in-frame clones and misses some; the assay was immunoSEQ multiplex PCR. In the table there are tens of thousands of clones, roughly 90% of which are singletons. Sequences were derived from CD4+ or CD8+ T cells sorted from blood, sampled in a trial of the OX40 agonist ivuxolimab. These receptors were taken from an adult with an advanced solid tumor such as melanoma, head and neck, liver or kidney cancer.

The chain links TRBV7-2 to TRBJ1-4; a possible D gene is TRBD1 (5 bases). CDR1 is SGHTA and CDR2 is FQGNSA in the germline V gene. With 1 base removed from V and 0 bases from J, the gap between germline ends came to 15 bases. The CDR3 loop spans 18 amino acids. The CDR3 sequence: CASSLVDAGTATNEKLFF. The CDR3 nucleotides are TGTGCCAGCAGCTTAGTCGACGCAGGGACTGCAACTAATGAAAAACTGTTTTTT.

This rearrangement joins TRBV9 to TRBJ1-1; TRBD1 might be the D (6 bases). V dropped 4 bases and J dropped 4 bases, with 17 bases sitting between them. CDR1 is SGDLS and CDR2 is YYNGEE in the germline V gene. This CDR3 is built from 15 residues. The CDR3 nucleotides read TGTGCCAGCAGCCCCCCCCAGGGAGGGGGCACTGAAGCTTTCTTT. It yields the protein CASSPPQGGGTEAFF. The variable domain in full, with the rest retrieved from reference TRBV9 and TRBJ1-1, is DSGVTQTPKHLITATGQRVTLRCSPRSGDLSVYWYQQSLDQGLQFLIQYYNGEERAKGNILERFSAQQFPDLHSELNLSSLELGDSALYFCASSPPQGGGTEAFFGQGTRLTVV.